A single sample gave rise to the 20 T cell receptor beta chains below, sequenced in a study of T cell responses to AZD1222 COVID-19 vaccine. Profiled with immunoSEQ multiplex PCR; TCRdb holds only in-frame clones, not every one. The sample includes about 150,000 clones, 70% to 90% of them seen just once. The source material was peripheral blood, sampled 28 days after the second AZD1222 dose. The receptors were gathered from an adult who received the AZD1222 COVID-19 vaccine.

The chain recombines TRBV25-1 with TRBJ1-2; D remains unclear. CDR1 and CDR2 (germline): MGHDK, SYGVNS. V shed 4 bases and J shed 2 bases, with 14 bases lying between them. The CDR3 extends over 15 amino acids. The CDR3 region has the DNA TGTGCCAGCAGTGGATCCACGGGGATCAACTATGGCTACACCTTC. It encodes CASSGSTGINYGYTF.

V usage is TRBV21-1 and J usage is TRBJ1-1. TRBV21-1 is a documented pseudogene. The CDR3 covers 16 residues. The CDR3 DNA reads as TGTGCCAGCAGCCCTGAGGGCAGGCTTTTGAACACTGAAGCTTTCTTT. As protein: CASSPEGRLLNTEAFF.

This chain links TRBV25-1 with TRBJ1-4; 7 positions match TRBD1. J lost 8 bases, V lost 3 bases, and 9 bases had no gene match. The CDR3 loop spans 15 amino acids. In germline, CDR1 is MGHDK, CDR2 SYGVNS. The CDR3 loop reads CASSEPDRDVEKLFF. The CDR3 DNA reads TGTGCCAGCAGTGAGCCCGACAGGGATGTAGAAAAACTGTTTTTT.

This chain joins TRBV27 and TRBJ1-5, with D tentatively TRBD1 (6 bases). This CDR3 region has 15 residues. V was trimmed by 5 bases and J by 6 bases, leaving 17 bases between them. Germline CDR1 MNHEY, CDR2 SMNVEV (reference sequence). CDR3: CASSANRVVSQPQHF. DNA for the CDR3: TGTGCCAGCAGTGCCAACAGGGTTGTGAGTCAGCCCCAGCATTTT.

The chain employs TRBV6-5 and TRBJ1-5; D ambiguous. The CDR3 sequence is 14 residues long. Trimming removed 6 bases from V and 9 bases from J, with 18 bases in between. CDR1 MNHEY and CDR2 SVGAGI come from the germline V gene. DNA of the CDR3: TGTGCCAGCAGCCTGGACGTCCCTCGCGGGCCCCAGCATTTT. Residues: CASSLDVPRGPQHF.

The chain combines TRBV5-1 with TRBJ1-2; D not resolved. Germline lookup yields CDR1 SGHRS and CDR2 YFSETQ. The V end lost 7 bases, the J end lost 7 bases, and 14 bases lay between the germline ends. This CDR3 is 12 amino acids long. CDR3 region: CASPGQPSGYTF. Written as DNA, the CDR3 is TGCGCCAGCCCCGGGCAGCCCTCTGGCTACACCTTC.

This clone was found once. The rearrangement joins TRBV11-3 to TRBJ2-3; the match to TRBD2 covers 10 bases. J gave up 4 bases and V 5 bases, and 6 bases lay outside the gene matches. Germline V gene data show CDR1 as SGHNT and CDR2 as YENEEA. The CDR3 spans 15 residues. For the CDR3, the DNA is TGTGCCAGCAGCCAAAGCGGGGGGGCAGCAGATACGCAGTATTTT. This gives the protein CASSQSGGAADTQYF.

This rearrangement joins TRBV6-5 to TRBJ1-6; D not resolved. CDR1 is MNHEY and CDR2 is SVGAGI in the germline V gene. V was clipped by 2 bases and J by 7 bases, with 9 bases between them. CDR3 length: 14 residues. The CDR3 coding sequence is TGTGCCAGCAGTTACGGGGATCGGAATTCACCCCTCCACTTT. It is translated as CASSYGDRNSPLHF.

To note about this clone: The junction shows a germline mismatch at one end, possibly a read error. The CDR3 coding sequence is TGTGCCAGCTCCCCACTTTCCGGGAAAAATGAGCAGTTCTTC. This translates into CASSPLSGKNEQFF. The chain uses TRBV18 and TRBJ2-1, with a possible D match to TRBD2 (5 bases). Germline-derived CDR1 and CDR2 are KGHSH and LQKENI. CDR3 length: 14 residues.

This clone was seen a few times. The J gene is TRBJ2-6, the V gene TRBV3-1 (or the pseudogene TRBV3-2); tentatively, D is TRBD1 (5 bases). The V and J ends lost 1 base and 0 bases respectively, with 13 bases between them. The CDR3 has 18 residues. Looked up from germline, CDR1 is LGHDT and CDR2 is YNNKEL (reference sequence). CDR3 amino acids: CASSQGFYRTSGANVLTF. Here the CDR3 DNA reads TGTGCCAGCAGCCAAGGTTTTTACAGGACCTCTGGGGCCAACGTCCTGACTTTC.

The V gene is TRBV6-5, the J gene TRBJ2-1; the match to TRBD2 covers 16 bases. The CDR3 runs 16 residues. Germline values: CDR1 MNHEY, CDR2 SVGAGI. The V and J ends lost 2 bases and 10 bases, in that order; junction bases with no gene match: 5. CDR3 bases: TGTGCCAGCAGTTACGGGACTAGCGGGGGGGCCGGAGAGCAGTTCTTC. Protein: CASSYGTSGGAGEQFF.

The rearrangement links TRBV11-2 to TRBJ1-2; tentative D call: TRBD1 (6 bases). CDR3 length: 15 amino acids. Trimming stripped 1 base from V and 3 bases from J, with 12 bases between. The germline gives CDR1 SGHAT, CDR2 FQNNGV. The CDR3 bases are TGTGCCAGCAGCTTAGGCAGGGGATTGGACTATGGCTACACCTTC. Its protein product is CASSLGRGLDYGYTF.

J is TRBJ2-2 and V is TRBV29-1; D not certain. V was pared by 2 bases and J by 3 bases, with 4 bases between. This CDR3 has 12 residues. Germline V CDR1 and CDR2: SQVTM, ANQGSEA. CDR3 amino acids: CSVETHTGELFF. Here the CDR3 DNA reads TGCAGCGTTGAAACCCACACCGGGGAGCTGTTTTTT.

CDR3 sequence reads: CASSVGGQSYEQYF. CDR3 bases: TGTGCCAGCAGCGTAGGGGGTCAGTCCTACGAGCAGTACTTC. The V and J genes are TRBV9 and TRBJ2-7; D is uncertain. Trimming removed 0 bases at V and 1 base at J, with 8 bases between. Germline CDR1 SGDLS, CDR2 YYNGEE. This CDR3 is built from 14 residues.

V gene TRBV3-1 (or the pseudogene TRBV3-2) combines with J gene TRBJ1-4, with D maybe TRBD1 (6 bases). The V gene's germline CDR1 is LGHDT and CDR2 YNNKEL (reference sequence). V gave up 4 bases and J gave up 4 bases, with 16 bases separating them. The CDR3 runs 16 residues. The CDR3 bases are TGTGCCAGCAGCCGCTTTAGGACAGCTCTTAATGAAAAACTGTTTTTT. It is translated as CASSRFRTALNEKLFF.

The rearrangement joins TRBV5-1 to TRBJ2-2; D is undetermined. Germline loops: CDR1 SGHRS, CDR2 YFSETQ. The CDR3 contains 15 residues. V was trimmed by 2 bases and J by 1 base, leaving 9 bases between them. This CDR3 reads CASSLGPMNTGELFF. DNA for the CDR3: TGCGCCAGCAGCTTAGGGCCTATGAACACCGGGGAGCTGTTTTTT.

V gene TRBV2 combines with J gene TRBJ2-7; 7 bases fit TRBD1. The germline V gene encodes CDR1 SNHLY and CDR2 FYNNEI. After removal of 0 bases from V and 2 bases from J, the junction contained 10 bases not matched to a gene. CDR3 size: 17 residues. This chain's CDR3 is CASSEAGFGQDAYEQYF. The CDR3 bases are TGTGCCAGCAGTGAAGCAGGCTTCGGACAGGACGCCTACGAGCAGTACTTC.

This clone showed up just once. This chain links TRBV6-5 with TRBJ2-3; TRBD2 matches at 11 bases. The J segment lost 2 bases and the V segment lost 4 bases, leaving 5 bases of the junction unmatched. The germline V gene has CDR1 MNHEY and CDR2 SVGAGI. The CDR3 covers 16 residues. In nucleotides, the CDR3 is TGTGCCAGCAGTTTTAGCGGGGGGGCCTACACAGATACGCAGTATTTT. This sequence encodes CASSFSGGAYTDTQYF.

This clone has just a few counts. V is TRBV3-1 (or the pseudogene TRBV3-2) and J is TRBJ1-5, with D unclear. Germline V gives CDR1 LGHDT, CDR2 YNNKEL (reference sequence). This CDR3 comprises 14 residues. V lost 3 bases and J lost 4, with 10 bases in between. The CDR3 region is CASSHSGSNQPQHF. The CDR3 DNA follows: TGTGCCAGCAGCCACTCAGGTTCAAATCAGCCCCAGCATTTT.

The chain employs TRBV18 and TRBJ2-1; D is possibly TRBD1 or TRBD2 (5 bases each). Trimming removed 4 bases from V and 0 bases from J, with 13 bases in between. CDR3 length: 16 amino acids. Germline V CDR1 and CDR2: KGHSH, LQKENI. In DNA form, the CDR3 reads TGTGCCAGCTCACGGGGCCCCGGGGCCTCCTACAATGAGCAGTTCTTC. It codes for CASSRGPGASYNEQFF.